The 2 T cell receptor beta chains below come from one sample, sequenced in a study of prognosis after radiotherapy for stage I lung cancer. TCR beta CDR3 amplification from genomic DNA was performed by two-round multiplex PCR. TRBV and TRBJ genes each had their own specific primers in first-round PCR. From the multiplex PCR reads, TCRdb called clonotypes with MiXCR, one entry per CDR3 protein. The sample records approximately 30,000 distinct CDR3 sequences, around 32% being singletons. Here the sequenced sample was PBMCs, taken before or after stereotactic body radiation therapy (not recorded which). The receptor source for this set is a donor of 50 years or more with non-small cell lung cancer.

The chain recombines TRBV10-1 with TRBJ1-3; D ambiguous. Between the trimmed V and J ends, which lost 6 bases and 2 bases, there was a span of 11 bases. The CDR3 length is 14 residues. CDR1 WNHNN and CDR2 SYGVQD come from the germline V gene (reference sequence). The CDR3 protein is CASSPEATGNTIYF. CDR3 nucleotide sequence: TGCGCCAGCAGCCCAGAAGCAACTGGAAACACCATATATTTT.

This clonotype was seen many times. The chain is built from TRBV5-6 and TRBJ2-7; tentatively, D is TRBD1 or TRBD2 (5 bases each). CDR1 is SGHDT and CDR2 is YYEEEE in the germline V gene. This CDR3 is built from 15 residues. With 0 bases removed from V and 0 bases from J, the gap between germline ends came to 10 bases. CDR3 nucleotides: TGTGCCAGCAGCTTGGGAGGGGCGACCTCCTACGAGCAGTACTTC. Amino acids: CASSLGGATSYEQYF.